This passage covers 15 T cell receptor beta chains from one sample sequenced in a study of control samples from healthy donors and cancer patients. Assay: immunoSEQ multiplex PCR; the TCRdb copy retains only in-frame clones and omits some. Of tens of thousands of clones in the sample, approximately 82% were seen once. Sequenced sample: blood. These receptors all stem from a man aged 60 to 69 in good health.

The gene calls are TRBV6-4 and TRBJ2-5, with 8 bases lining up with TRBD2. Germline values: CDR1 MRHNA, CDR2 SNTAGT. The CDR3 runs to 15 residues. Unmatched junction bases numbered 11, after V lost 5 bases and J lost 6 bases. The CDR3, as DNA: TGTGCCAGCAGTCTGGGGGCTAGCGGGTGGAAGACCCAGTACTTC. This translates into CASSLGASGWKTQYF.

This clone showed up just a few times. This chain links TRBV18 with TRBJ2-5; possible D gene TRBD1, 5 bases. V dropped 2 bases and J dropped 4 bases, with 14 bases sitting between them. CDR1 is KGHSH, CDR2 LQKENI, per germline. CDR3 length: 15 amino acids. CDR3 sequence (DNA): TGTGCCAGCTCACCATCAGCTGGGGCAAGAGAGACCCAGTACTTC. It yields the protein CASSPSAGARETQYF.

The count of this clone is one. The CDR3 DNA is TGTGCCAGCAGCTTAGAACTTTTTGGAAACACCATATATTTT. Amino acids: CASSLELFGNTIYF. The chain is built from TRBV7-6 and TRBJ1-3; D not certain. The CDR3 spans 14 residues. Germline V gene lookup returns CDR1 SGHVS and CDR2 FNYEAQ. V was pared by 1 base and J by 3 bases, with 7 bases between. Drawing the rest from reference TRBV7-6 and TRBJ1-3, the complete variable domain is GAGVSQSPRYKVTKRGQDVALRCDPISGHVSLYWYRQALGQGPEFLTYFNYEAQQDKSGLPNDRFSAERPEGSISTLTIQRTEQRDSAMYRCASSLELFGNTIYFGEGSWLTVV.

CDR3 DNA sequence: TGTGCCAGCAGCTCCTTCACCGGAAACACCATATATTTT. Its translation: CASSSFTGNTIYF. The chain has TRBV7-2 and TRBJ1-3, with D unclear. Trimming cost V 4 bases and J 4 bases, with 8 bases left between them. Germline-derived CDR1 and CDR2 are SGHTA and FQGNSA. The CDR3 sequence is 13 residues long.

The gene calls are TRBV7-2 and TRBJ2-3, with 9 bases lining up with TRBD2. J gave up 7 bases and V 1 base, and 12 bases lay outside the gene matches. This CDR3 comprises 17 residues. CDR1 is SGHTA and CDR2 is FQGNSA in the germline V gene. For the CDR3, the DNA is TGTGCCAGCAGCTTAGTGCCCCGGTATAGCGGGAGAAATACGCAGTATTTT. This gives the protein CASSLVPRYSGRNTQYF.

This chain uses TRBV5-6 with TRBJ1-3, with D unresolved. CDR1 is SGHDT, CDR2 YYEEEE, per germline. The CDR3 loop spans 16 amino acids. V was trimmed by 0 bases and J by 4 bases, leaving 14 bases between them. CDR3 amino acids: CASSLGATWLGNTIYF. CDR3 bases: TGTGCCAGCAGCTTGGGGGCTACATGGTTAGGAAACACCATATATTTT.

This clone showed up just once. The chain recombines TRBV4-3 with TRBJ1-3; D is perhaps TRBD1 (5 bases). V lost 3 bases, J lost 4 bases, and 13 bases lay in between. Germline CDR1 reads LGHNA; CDR2 reads YSLEER. This CDR3 has 15 amino acids. CDR3 DNA: TGCGCCAGCAGCCAGGGGGGGGGACCGGGAAACACCATATATTTT. Translating gives CASSQGGGPGNTIYF.

The chain is built from TRBV19 and TRBJ2-7, with D perhaps assigned TRBD1 or TRBD2 (5 bases each). Trimming shortened V by 1 base and J by 3 bases, and 7 bases separated the two germline ends. Germline assignment: CDR1 LNHDA and CDR2 SQIVND (reference sequence). The CDR3 has 13 residues. CDR3 nucleotides: TGTGCCAGTAGTATAGGGGACGGCTACGAGCAGTACTTC. Translation: CASSIGDGYEQYF.

The chain is built from TRBV2 and TRBJ1-6; 8 nucleotides match TRBD1. The CDR3 covers 17 residues. Losses at the gene ends were 6 bases for V and 0 bases for J; bases not matched to a gene: 7. Per germline, CDR1 SNHLY and CDR2 FYNNEI. The CDR3 region has the DNA TGTGCCAGCAGCGGACAGGGCCCGAGCTCCTATAATTCACCCCTCCACTTT. Its protein product is CASSGQGPSSYNSPLHF.

This clone was counted a single time. The chain combines TRBV19 with TRBJ1-5; tentatively, D is TRBD1 (5 bases). Per germline, CDR1 LNHDA and CDR2 SQIVND (reference sequence). Trimming stripped 6 bases from V and 1 base from J, with 7 bases between. This CDR3 comprises 13 residues. CDR3 sequence: CASRRDSNQPQHF. CDR3 in DNA: TGTGCCAGTAGACGGGACAGCAATCAGCCCCAGCATTTT.

The gene calls are TRBV19 and TRBJ2-1; D may be TRBD1 (6 bases). The CDR3 totals 17 residues. Germline V gene lookup returns CDR1 LNHDA and CDR2 SQIVND (reference sequence). The V and J ends lost 1 base and 4 bases respectively, with 17 bases between them. The CDR3 reads CASSIAKAGTTYNEQFF. Written as DNA, the CDR3 is TGTGCCAGTAGTATAGCCAAAGCCGGGACAACATACAATGAGCAGTTCTTC.

About this clone: A read error may account for a junction end that differs from germline. This same CDR3 is encoded by further DNA sequences in the sample. The genes are TRBV5-1 and TRBJ1-5, with unresolved D. The CDR3 loop spans 13 amino acids. Germline V CDR1 and CDR2: SGHRS, YFSETQ. CDR3 loop: CASSSTPNQPQHF. The DNA for the CDR3 is TGTGCCAGCAGCTCGACACCTAATCAGCCCCAGCATTTT.

A word on this clone: One end of the junction varies from germline; a read error may be responsible. This sample also contains other DNA sequences that code for the same CDR3. The rearrangement joins TRBV6-1 to TRBJ1-1, with D possibly TRBD1 on 5 matching bases. Germline loops: CDR1 MNHNS, CDR2 SASEGT. The CDR3 extends over 15 amino acids. CDR3 in DNA: TGTGCCAGCAGTGAAAGGGGAGGAGGGAACACTGAGGCTTTCTTT. Its translation is CASSERGGGNTEAFF.

The chain employs TRBV27 and TRBJ2-1, with D perhaps TRBD1 or TRBD2 (5 bases each). Trimming cost V 1 base and J 0 bases, with 10 bases left between them. The V gene's germline CDR1 is MNHEY and CDR2 SMNVEV (reference sequence). The CDR3 consists of 16 residues. The CDR3 reads CASSLLGESSYNEQFF. CDR3 sequence (DNA): TGTGCCAGCAGTTTATTAGGGGAGAGCTCCTACAATGAGCAGTTCTTC.

The genes are TRBV20-1 and TRBJ1-2; 8 nucleotides align to TRBD1. Germline V gene data show CDR1 as DFQATT and CDR2 as SNEGSKA (reference sequence). V shed 4 bases and J 6 bases; nucleotides not matched to a gene: 4. The CDR3 runs to 12 residues. The CDR3 nucleotides read TGCAGTGCTAATGACAGGGGCAATGGCTACACCTTC. Its translation: CSANDRGNGYTF.